This T cell receptor (beta chain) stems from a study of T cells in Graves' hyperthyroidism and ophthalmopathy. The CDR3 loop spans 12 amino acids. Germline-derived CDR1 and CDR2 are DFQATT and SNEGSKA (reference sequence). J lost 9 bases, V lost 3 bases, and 5 bases had no gene match. This clonotype has at least ten counts. The source material, RNA transcripts, was used to amplify TCR beta CDR3 regions. The TCR CDR3 was amplified in a first-round RT-PCR using the HTBI primer set. TCRdb called the multiplex PCR reads again in MiXCR, with one record for every CDR3 protein. The table has around 190,000 distinct CDR3 sequences, less than 20% seen once.

The receptor was derived from a woman aged 45-59 years with Graves' hyperthyroidism. Sample: blood. The J gene is TRBJ2-5, the V gene TRBV20-1, with 9 positions matching TRBD1. The CDR3: CSASPDRGAQYF. CDR3 sequence (DNA): TGCAGTGCTAGTCCAGACAGGGGGGCCCAGTACTTC.